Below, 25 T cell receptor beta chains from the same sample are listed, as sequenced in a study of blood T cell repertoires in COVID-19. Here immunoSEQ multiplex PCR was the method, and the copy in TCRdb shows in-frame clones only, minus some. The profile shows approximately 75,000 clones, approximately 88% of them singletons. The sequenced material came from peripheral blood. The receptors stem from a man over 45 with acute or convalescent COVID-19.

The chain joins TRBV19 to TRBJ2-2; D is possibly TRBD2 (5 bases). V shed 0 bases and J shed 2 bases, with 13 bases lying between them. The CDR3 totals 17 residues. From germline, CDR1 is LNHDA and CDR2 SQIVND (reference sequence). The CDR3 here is CASSIEGRGLNTGELFF. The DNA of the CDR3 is TGTGCCAGTAGTATAGAGGGGAGAGGGCTAAACACCGGGGAGCTGTTTTTT.

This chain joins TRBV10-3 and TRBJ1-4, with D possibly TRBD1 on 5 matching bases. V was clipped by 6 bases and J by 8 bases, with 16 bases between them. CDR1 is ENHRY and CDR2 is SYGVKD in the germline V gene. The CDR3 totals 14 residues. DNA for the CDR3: TGTGCCATCAGGGGGGGGGACCTAAAGGAAAAACTGTTTTTT. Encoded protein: CAIRGGDLKEKLFF.

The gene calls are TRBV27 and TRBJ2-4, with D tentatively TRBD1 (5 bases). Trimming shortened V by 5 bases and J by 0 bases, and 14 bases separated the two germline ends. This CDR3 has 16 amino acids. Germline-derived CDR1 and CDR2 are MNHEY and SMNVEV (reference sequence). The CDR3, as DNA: TGTGCCAGCAGTCCCTGGACACCCGTAGCCAAAAACATTCAGTACTTC. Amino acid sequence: CASSPWTPVAKNIQYF.

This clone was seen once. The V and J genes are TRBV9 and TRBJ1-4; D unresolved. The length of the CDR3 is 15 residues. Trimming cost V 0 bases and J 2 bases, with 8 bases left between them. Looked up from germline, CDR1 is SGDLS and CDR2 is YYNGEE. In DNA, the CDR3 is TGTGCCAGCAGCGTAGAGGGAGGGACTAATGAAAAACTGTTTTTT. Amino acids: CASSVEGGTNEKLFF.

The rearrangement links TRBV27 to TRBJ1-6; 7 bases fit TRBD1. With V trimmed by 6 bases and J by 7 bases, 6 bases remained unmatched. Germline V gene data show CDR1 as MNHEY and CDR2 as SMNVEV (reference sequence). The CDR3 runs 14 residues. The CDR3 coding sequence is TGTGCCAGCAGGACAGGGACTGAGAATTCACCCCTCCACTTT. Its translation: CASRTGTENSPLHF.

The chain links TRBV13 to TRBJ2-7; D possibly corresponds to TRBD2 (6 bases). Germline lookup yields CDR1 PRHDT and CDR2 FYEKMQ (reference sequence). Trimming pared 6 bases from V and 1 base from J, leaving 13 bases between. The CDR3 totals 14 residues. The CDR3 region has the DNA TGTGCCAGCAGAAGGACGGGGGATTCCTACGAGCAGTACTTC. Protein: CASRRTGDSYEQYF. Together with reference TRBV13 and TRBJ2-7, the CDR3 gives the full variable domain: AAGVIQSPRHLIKEKRETATLKCYPIPRHDTVYWYQQGPGQDPQFLISFYEKMQSDKGSIPDRFSAQQFSDYHSELNMSSLELGDSALYFCASRRTGDSYEQYFGPGTRLTVT.

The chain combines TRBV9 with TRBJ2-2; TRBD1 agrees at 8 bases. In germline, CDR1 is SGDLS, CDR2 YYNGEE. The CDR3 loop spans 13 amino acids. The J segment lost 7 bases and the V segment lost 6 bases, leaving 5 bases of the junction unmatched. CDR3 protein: CASTDRGGGELFF. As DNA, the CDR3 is TGTGCCAGCACCGACAGGGGAGGCGGGGAGCTGTTTTTT.

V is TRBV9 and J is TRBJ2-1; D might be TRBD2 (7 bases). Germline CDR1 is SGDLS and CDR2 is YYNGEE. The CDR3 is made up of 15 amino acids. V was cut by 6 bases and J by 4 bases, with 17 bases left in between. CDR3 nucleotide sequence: TGTGCCAGCACCGCGACAGCGGGGACATACAATGAGCAGTTCTTC. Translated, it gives CASTATAGTYNEQFF.

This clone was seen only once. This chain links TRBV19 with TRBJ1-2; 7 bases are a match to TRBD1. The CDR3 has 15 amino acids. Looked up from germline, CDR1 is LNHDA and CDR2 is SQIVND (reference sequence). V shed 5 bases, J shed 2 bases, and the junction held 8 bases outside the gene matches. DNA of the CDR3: TGTGCCAGTAGTCCCAGGGGGGAGGCCAACTATGGCTACACCTTC. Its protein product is CASSPRGEANYGYTF.

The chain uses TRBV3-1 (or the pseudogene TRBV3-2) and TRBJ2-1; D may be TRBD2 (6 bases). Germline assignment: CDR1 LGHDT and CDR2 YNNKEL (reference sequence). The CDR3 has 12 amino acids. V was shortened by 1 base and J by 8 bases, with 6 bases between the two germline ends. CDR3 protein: CASSQGGDEQFF. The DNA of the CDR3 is TGTGCCAGCAGCCAAGGGGGGGATGAGCAGTTCTTC.

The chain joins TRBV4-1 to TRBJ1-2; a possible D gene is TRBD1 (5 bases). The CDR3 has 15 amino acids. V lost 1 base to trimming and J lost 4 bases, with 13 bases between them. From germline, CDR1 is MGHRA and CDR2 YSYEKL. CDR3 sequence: CASSQVLGEGYGYTF. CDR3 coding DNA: TGCGCCAGCAGCCAAGTGTTAGGGGAGGGCTATGGCTACACCTTC.

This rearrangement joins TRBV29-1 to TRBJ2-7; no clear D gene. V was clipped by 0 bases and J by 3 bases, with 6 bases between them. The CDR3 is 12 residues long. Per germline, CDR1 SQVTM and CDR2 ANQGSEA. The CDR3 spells CSVEEQDYEQYF. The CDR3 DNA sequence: TGCAGCGTTGAAGAGCAGGACTACGAGCAGTACTTC.

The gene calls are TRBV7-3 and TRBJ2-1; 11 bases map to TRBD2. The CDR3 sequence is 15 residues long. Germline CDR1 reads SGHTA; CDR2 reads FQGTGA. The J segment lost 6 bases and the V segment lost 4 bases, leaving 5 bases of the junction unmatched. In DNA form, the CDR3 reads TGTGCCAGCAGCTCCCGACTAGCGGGGCTCAATGAGCAGTTCTTC. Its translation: CASSSRLAGLNEQFF.

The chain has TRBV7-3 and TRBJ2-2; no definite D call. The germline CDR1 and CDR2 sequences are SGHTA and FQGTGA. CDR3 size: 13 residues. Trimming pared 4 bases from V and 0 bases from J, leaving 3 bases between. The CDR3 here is CASSSTNTGELFF. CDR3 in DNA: TGTGCCAGCAGCTCTACGAACACCGGGGAGCTGTTTTTT.

Here the CDR3 reads CASSLASQGALGNTIYF. CDR3 DNA: TGTGCCAGCAGCTTAGCGTCTCAGGGGGCGTTGGGAAACACCATATATTTT. The V and J genes are TRBV7-8 and TRBJ1-3, with 8 nucleotides matching TRBD1. The V and J ends lost 0 bases and 4 bases, in that order; junction bases with no gene match: 8. The CDR3 is 17 residues long. Per germline, CDR1 SGHVS and CDR2 FQNEAQ. The full variable domain, with the rest looked up from reference TRBV7-8 and TRBJ1-3, is GAGVSQSPRYKVAKRGQDVALRCDPISGHVSLFWYQQALGQGPEFLTYFQNEAQLDKSGLPSDRFFAERPEGSVSTLKIQRTQQEDSAVYLCASSLASQGALGNTIYFGEGSWLTVV.

CDR3 nucleotides: TGTGCCAGCAGTTTGCAGGTCGGGGGGCGCGTGGACGGGGAGCTGTTTTTT. Protein: CASSLQVGGRVDGELFF. The chain links TRBV27 to TRBJ2-2; a weak D match, TRBD2 (7 bases). Germline V gene lookup returns CDR1 MNHEY and CDR2 SMNVEV (reference sequence). The length of the CDR3 is 17 residues. Between the trimmed V and J ends, which lost 3 bases and 7 bases, there was a span of 21 bases.

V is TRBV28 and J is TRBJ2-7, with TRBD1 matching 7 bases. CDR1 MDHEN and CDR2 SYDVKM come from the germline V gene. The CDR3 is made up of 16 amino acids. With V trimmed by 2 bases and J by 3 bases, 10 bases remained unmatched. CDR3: CASSLSVRTGGYEQYF. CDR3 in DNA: TGTGCCAGCAGTTTAAGCGTTAGGACAGGAGGCTACGAGCAGTACTTC.

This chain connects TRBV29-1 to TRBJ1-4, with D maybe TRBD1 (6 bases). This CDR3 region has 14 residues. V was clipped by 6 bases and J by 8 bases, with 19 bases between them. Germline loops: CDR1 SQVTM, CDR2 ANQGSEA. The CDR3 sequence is CSVLLRGMGEKLFF. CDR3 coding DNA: TGCAGCGTCTTACTCAGGGGAATGGGGGAAAAACTGTTTTTT.

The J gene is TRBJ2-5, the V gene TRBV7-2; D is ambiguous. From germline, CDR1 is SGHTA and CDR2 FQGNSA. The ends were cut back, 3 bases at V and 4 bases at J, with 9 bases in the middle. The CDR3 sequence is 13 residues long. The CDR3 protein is CASSLGRLETQYF. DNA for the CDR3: TGTGCCAGCAGCTTGGGCCGGTTAGAGACCCAGTACTTC.

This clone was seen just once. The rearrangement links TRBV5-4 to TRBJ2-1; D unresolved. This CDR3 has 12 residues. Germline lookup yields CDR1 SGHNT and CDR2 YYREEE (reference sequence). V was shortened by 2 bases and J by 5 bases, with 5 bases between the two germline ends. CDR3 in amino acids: CASSFSNNEQFF. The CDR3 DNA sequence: TGTGCCAGCAGCTTTTCCAACAATGAGCAGTTCTTC.

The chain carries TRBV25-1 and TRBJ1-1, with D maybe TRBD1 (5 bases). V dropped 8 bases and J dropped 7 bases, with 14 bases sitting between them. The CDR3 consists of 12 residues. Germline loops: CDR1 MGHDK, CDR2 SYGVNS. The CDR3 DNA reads TGTGCCAGCGGCATCATTCAGGGTGAAGCTTTCTTT. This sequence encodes CASGIIQGEAFF.

CDR3 DNA: TGTGCCATCAGGACGCAGACAGCCACTATCGAGCAGTACTTC. It yields the protein CAIRTQTATIEQYF. The chain links TRBV10-3 to TRBJ2-7; a possible D gene is TRBD1 (5 bases). CDR1 is ENHRY, CDR2 SYGVKD, per germline. This CDR3 is built from 14 residues. With 6 bases removed from V and 6 bases from J, the gap between germline ends came to 18 bases.

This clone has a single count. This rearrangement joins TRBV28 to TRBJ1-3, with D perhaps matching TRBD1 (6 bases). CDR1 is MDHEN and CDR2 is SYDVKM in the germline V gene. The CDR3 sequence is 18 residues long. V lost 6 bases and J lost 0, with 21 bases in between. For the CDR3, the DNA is TGTGCCAGCAGAACAAGCATTCGGACAGCCAGCTCTGGAAACACCATATATTTT. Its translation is CASRTSIRTASSGNTIYF.

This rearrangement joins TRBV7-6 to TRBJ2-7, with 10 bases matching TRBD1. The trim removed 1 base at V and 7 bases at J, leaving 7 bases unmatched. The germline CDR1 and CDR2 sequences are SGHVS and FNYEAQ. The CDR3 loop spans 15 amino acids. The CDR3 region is CASSLGPGQGKEQYF. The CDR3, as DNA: TGTGCCAGCAGCTTAGGCCCGGGACAGGGGAAGGAGCAGTACTTC.

As DNA, the CDR3 is TGTGCCAGTAAGGCGGGGGGAGGAACCGGGGAGCTGTTTTTT. As protein: CASKAGGGTGELFF. The chain couples TRBV19 to TRBJ2-2, with 8 bases matching TRBD2. With V trimmed by 7 bases and J by 5 bases, 6 bases remained unmatched. Germline lookup yields CDR1 LNHDA and CDR2 SQIVND (reference sequence). CDR3 length: 14 residues.